This T cell receptor beta chain appears in the sequencing data of a study of technical replicates of blood from a few donors. The table came from immunoSEQ multiplex PCR; TCRdb's copy has only in-frame clones and leaves some out. The data contain 65,000 to 85,000 clones, just over 95% of them singletons. CDR3 length equals 18 residues. Germline-derived CDR1 and CDR2 are MDHEN and SYDVKM. The V and J ends lost 6 bases and 0 bases respectively, with 21 bases between them. The chain is built from TRBV28 and TRBJ2-1, with D possibly being TRBD2 (5 bases). The origin of this receptor is a human donor in good health. The sample was T cells isolated from PBMCs. CDR3 in DNA: TGTGCCAGCAGCCCCCCCGAGGGCCGGAAAAGCTCCTACAATGAGCAGTTCTTC. Amino acids: CASSPPEGRKSSYNEQFF.